This section outlines one TCR beta chain sequence together with its context. The sample comes from a study of PD-L1 blockade in urothelial cancer. Study information: Patients with male sex and bladder-origin urothelial cancer accounted for about 85% of the roughly 29 enrolled. Earlier, patients had received 0 to 3 chemotherapy regimens. The researchers analyzed blood 3 weeks (second dose) and 6 weeks after treatment start. When blood samples were assessed, the median T cell count was 120,000 to 150,000.

Repertoires were generated with immunoSEQ multiplex PCR, while TCRdb's copy carries only in-frame clones and drops some. The sample lists about 80,000 clones, roughly 80% seen once, with roughly 6.6% in the top ten. The CDR3 loop spans 12 amino acids. The ends were cut back, 6 bases at V and 4 bases at J, with 11 bases in the middle. CDR1 and CDR2 from the germline V gene are GTSNPN and SVGIG (reference sequence). The time point is: pretreatment peripheral blood. The TCR sequence derives from a man between 40 and 49 years old with urothelial cancer. Sequencing was performed on PBMCs, taken around atezolizumab (anti-PD-L1) treatment. The J gene is TRBJ2-3, the V gene TRBV30; D might be TRBD2 (5 bases). In DNA, the CDR3 is TGTGCCTGCGGACTCAGCGCAGATACGCAGTATTTT. Its translation: CACGLSADTQYF.